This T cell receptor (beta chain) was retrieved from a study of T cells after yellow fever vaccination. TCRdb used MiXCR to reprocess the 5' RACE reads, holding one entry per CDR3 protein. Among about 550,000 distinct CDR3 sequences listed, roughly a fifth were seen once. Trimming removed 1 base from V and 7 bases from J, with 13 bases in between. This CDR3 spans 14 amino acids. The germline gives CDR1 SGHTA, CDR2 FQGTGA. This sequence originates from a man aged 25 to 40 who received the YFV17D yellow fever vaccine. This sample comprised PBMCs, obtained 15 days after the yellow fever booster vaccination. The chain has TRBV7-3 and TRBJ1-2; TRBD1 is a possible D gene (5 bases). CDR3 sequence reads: CASSLIGGGGGYTF. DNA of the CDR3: TGTGCCAGCAGCTTAATTGGTGGGGGGGGTGGCTACACCTTC.